This paragraph reports one T cell receptor (beta chain). These data come from a study of T cell repertoires in ileal Crohn's disease. Study context: About half received postoperative treatment, about a dozen with thiopurines and around 17 anti-TNF.

The germline V gene has CDR1 SGHTA and CDR2 FQGNSA. The CDR3 runs to 13 residues. The V gene end was trimmed by 5 bases and the J gene end by 6 bases; junction bases not matched to a gene: 3. Using immunoSEQ multiplex PCR, the repertoire was profiled, and TCRdb retains in-frame clones only, with some absent. The sample holds under 2,500 clones; just under 95% are singletons and the top ten take roughly 3.1%. V usage is TRBV7-2 and J usage is TRBJ2-1, with TRBD2 identical over 8 bases. The receptor was isolated from an adult with Crohn's disease. The sequencing input was ileal tissue. CDR3 DNA: TGTGCCAGCAGCCCAAGCGGGGGCAATGAGCAGTTCTTC. Translated, it gives CASSPSGGNEQFF.